The T cell receptor beta chain described here comes from a study of blood T cell repertoires in COVID-19. Study at large: Sites in the United States, Italy and Spain provided acute and convalescent COVID-19 samples.

Study processing details: Estimates of nucleated cell counts were drawn from the amplification of reference gene primers. The data were produced by immunoSEQ multiplex PCR, yet TCRdb's version contains in-frame clones alone and is incomplete. The V and J calls and clone size come from that table; D and trimming were worked out from the DNA. This repertoire shows 250,000 or so clones, about nine tenths found once; its top ten account for roughly 2.5%. V was trimmed by 3 bases and J by 0 bases, leaving 11 bases between them. The CDR3 extends over 15 amino acids. Germline CDR1 reads WSHSY; CDR2 reads SAAADI.

The chain combines TRBV10-2 with TRBJ1-1, with D possibly matching TRBD1 (6 bases). This clonotype was sampled from a woman aged 60-70 years with acute or convalescent COVID-19. Input material: peripheral blood. The CDR3 loop is CASSDLGQMNTEAFF. The CDR3 region has the DNA TGCGCCAGCAGTGACTTAGGACAGATGAACACTGAAGCTTTCTTT.